These 32 T cell receptor beta chains were all obtained from the same sample, sequenced in a study of cytomegalovirus exposure and HLA in healthy donors. PCR was performed using 60 Vbeta and 13 Jbeta primers. Here immunoSEQ multiplex PCR was the method, and the copy in TCRdb shows in-frame clones only, minus some. Here the sample spans around 170,000 clones, approximately 85% being singletons. Sequenced material: PBMCs. The receptors were gathered from a woman younger than 30 in good health and CMV-seronegative.

The chain recombines TRBV13 with TRBJ2-5; maybe TRBD2 (6 bases). Germline-derived CDR1 and CDR2 are PRHDT and FYEKMQ (reference sequence). The length of the CDR3 is 15 residues. V gave up 1 base and J gave up 4 bases, with 13 bases separating them. The CDR3 sequence is CASSLVAGSVETQYF. The CDR3 DNA reads as TGTGCCAGCAGCTTAGTGGCGGGGAGTGTAGAGACCCAGTACTTC.

J is TRBJ1-2 and V is TRBV27, with D uncertain. CDR1 MNHEY and CDR2 SMNVEV come from the germline V gene (reference sequence). CDR3 length equals 12 residues. V shed 2 bases and J shed 7 bases, with 8 bases lying between them. CDR3 bases: TGTGCCAGCAGTTTAACTGGTGTTGGCTACACCTTC. It is translated as CASSLTGVGYTF.

The chain carries TRBV10-1 and TRBJ1-1; a weak D match, TRBD1 (6 bases). V was trimmed by 4 bases and J by 7 bases, leaving 10 bases between them. This CDR3 comprises 12 residues. The V gene's germline CDR1 is WNHNN and CDR2 SYGVQD (reference sequence). This CDR3 is CASSGDRFEAFF. In nucleotides, the CDR3 is TGCGCCAGCAGTGGAGACAGGTTTGAAGCTTTCTTT.

CDR3 protein: CASSLSGPYFQETQYF. As DNA, the CDR3 is TGTGCCAGCAGTTTATCGGGGCCCTACTTCCAAGAGACCCAGTACTTC. J is TRBJ2-5 and V is TRBV27; D might be TRBD1 (5 bases). The germline CDR1 and CDR2 sequences are MNHEY and SMNVEV (reference sequence). V was clipped by 0 bases and J by 1 base, with 12 bases between them. The CDR3 consists of 16 residues.

This clone appeared a few times. The chain combines TRBV7-9 with TRBJ1-1, with D possibly TRBD1 on 6 matching bases. Trimming took 11 bases from V and 6 from J, leaving 19 bases between them. Germline-derived CDR1 and CDR2 are SEHNR and FQNEAQ (reference sequence). The CDR3 sequence is 13 residues long. CDR3 sequence (DNA): TGTGCCGGAGCTCAACAGGGTGCCGCTGAAGCTTTCTTT. It encodes CAGAQQGAAEAFF. The full variable domain, with the rest looked up from reference TRBV7-9 and TRBJ1-1, is DTGVSQNPRHKITKRGQNVTFRCDPISEHNRLYWYRQTLGQGPEFLTYFQNEAQLEKSRLLSDRFSAERPKGSFSTLEIQRTEQGDSAMYLCAGAQQGAAEAFFGQGTRLTVV.

The rearrangement links TRBV7-6 to TRBJ2-5; 7 nucleotides align to TRBD1. Trimming cost V 7 bases and J 5 bases; bases outside gene matches: 7. The CDR3 covers 13 residues. Germline values: CDR1 SGHVS, CDR2 FNYEAQ. CDR3 residues: CASNHRGRETQYF. The CDR3 nucleotides read TGTGCCAGCAACCACAGGGGCCGGGAGACCCAGTACTTC.

This clone was detected a few times. In DNA form, the CDR3 reads TGTGCCAGCAGCTTTCACGGGGTGTACACTGAAGCTTTCTTT. It translates to CASSFHGVYTEAFF. The V and J genes are TRBV5-6 and TRBJ1-1; D gene uncertain. Trimming removed 2 bases from V and 3 bases from J, with 11 bases in between. The CDR3 has 14 residues. CDR1 and CDR2 (germline): SGHDT, YYEEEE.

The rearrangement joins TRBV6-6 to TRBJ2-7; 8 positions match TRBD2. V shed 7 bases and J 0 bases; nucleotides not matched to a gene: 11. Germline CDR1 MNHNY, CDR2 SVGAGI (reference sequence). The CDR3 runs 16 residues. CDR3 DNA: TGTGCCAGCACCGACATAAGCGGGGGCCTCTCCTACGAGCAGTACTTC. This sequence encodes CASTDISGGLSYEQYF.

This chain uses TRBV4-1 with TRBJ2-1, with TRBD2 matching over 10 bases. The germline V gene has CDR1 MGHRA and CDR2 YSYEKL. CDR3 size: 17 residues. V was pared by 0 bases and J by 6 bases, with 8 bases of the junction left unmatched. This chain's CDR3 is CASSQDGLAGEINEQFF. The CDR3 region has the DNA TGCGCCAGCAGCCAAGATGGTCTAGCGGGAGAGATCAATGAGCAGTTCTTC.

J is TRBJ1-1 and V is TRBV6-5; D perhaps matches TRBD1 (5 bases). The CDR3 has 14 amino acids. Germline loops: CDR1 MNHEY, CDR2 SVGAGI. Trimming took off 7 bases at V and 12 bases at J, with 24 bases between the two ends. The CDR3 loop is CASTLPGSVSVTFF. The CDR3 coding sequence is TGTGCCAGCACCCTTCCAGGGTCGGTGAGTGTCACTTTCTTT.

The chain carries TRBV28 and TRBJ2-1; 8 bases map to TRBD2. The CDR3 length is 13 residues. The germline CDR1 and CDR2 sequences are MDHEN and SYDVKM. Germline trimming cut 6 bases from V and 4 bases from J; bases unmatched to any gene: 2. The CDR3 DNA is TGTGCCAGCAGCTCGGGAGGGTACAATGAGCAGTTCTTC. This codes for CASSSGGYNEQFF.

The chain uses TRBV27 and TRBJ2-7; 7 bases agree with TRBD2. Germline CDR1 and CDR2: MNHEY and SMNVEV (reference sequence). This CDR3 comprises 16 residues. Trimming removed 3 bases from V and 0 bases from J; junction bases left unmatched: 8. CDR3 amino acids: CASSFRTGGSSYEQYF. CDR3 nucleotide sequence: TGTGCCAGCAGTTTTCGGACGGGGGGAAGCTCCTACGAGCAGTACTTC.

This chain connects TRBV5-1 to TRBJ2-1, with 9 bases fitting TRBD2. V was pared by 3 bases and J by 1 base, with 11 bases of the junction left unmatched. The CDR3 length is 18 residues. Germline lookup yields CDR1 SGHRS and CDR2 YFSETQ. CDR3 sequence: CASSSEGSGGASYNEQFF. CDR3 coding DNA: TGCGCCAGCAGCTCGGAGGGTAGCGGGGGTGCTTCCTACAATGAGCAGTTCTTC.

The V gene is TRBV7-9, the J gene TRBJ2-3; 8 nucleotides match TRBD1. Trimming took 5 bases from V and 4 from J; bases not matched to a gene: 11. This CDR3 comprises 16 residues. Germline assignment: CDR1 SEHNR and CDR2 FQNEAQ (reference sequence). The CDR3 DNA reads as TGTGCCAGCAGCCTAGGGGCCGGGACAGGCCCAGATACGCAGTATTTT. Amino acids: CASSLGAGTGPDTQYF.

The V gene is TRBV28, the J gene TRBJ1-5; no firm D call. CDR1 MDHEN and CDR2 SYDVKM come from the germline V gene. Deletions cut 0 bases from V and 3 bases from J, with 9 bases between. CDR3 length: 15 amino acids. The CDR3 nucleotides are TGTGCCAGCAGTTTATGGCGGCATACCAATCAGCCCCAGCATTTT. This sequence encodes CASSLWRHTNQPQHF.

V usage is TRBV10-1 and J usage is TRBJ1-5, with a weak D call TRBD1 (6 bases). Germline V gene data show CDR1 as WNHNN and CDR2 as SYGVQD (reference sequence). The V and J ends lost 5 bases and 3 bases respectively, with 8 bases between them. The length of the CDR3 is 13 residues. The CDR3 region is CASSWDNNQPQHF. The CDR3 bases are TGCGCCAGCAGTTGGGACAACAATCAGCCCCAGCATTTT.

The genes are TRBV27 and TRBJ2-1, with a weak D call TRBD2 (5 bases). Germline CDR1 MNHEY, CDR2 SMNVEV (reference sequence). Trimming took 1 base from V and 0 from J, leaving 7 bases between them. This CDR3 region has 15 residues. The CDR3 loop is CASSLLASSYNEQFF. Written as DNA, the CDR3 is TGTGCCAGCAGTTTATTAGCGAGCTCCTACAATGAGCAGTTCTTC.

The J gene is TRBJ2-4, the V gene TRBV19; D perhaps matches TRBD1 (5 bases). V dropped 6 bases and J dropped 0 bases, with 9 bases sitting between them. Germline assignment: CDR1 LNHDA and CDR2 SQIVND (reference sequence). This CDR3 spans 14 amino acids. The CDR3 spells CASRSGLAKNIQYF. CDR3 sequence (DNA): TGTGCCAGTAGATCAGGGTTAGCCAAAAACATTCAGTACTTC.

The chain joins TRBV6-5 to TRBJ2-3; 9 nucleotides line up with TRBD2. This CDR3 region has 15 residues. CDR1 and CDR2 (germline): MNHEY, SVGAGI. Germline trimming cut 6 bases from V and 4 bases from J; bases unmatched to any gene: 8. This CDR3 reads CASRISGSFADTQYF. In DNA form, the CDR3 reads TGTGCCAGCAGAATTAGCGGGAGCTTCGCAGATACGCAGTATTTT.

The rearrangement links TRBV5-4 to TRBJ2-1; D might be TRBD2 (5 bases). This CDR3 has 15 residues. V shed 0 bases and J shed 8 bases, with 15 bases lying between them. The germline gives CDR1 SGHNT, CDR2 YYREEE (reference sequence). CDR3 in DNA: TGTGCCAGCAGCTTGGGGGTTTCTAGCAGCGATGAGCAGTTCTTC. It translates to CASSLGVSSSDEQFF.

The chain is built from TRBV5-1 and TRBJ2-7, with TRBD2 matching 12 bases. In germline, CDR1 is SGHRS, CDR2 YFSETQ. This CDR3 is 16 amino acids long. V lost 0 bases and J lost 3; bases outside the gene matches: 4. CDR3 coding DNA: TGCGCCAGCAGCTTGGGTGGGACTAGCGGGTTCTACGAGCAGTACTTC. It specifies CASSLGGTSGFYEQYF.

V and J are TRBV6-5 and TRBJ1-5, with D possibly matching TRBD1 (5 bases). V dropped 8 bases and J dropped 6 bases, with 11 bases sitting between them. Germline V gene sequence: CDR1 MNHEY, CDR2 SVGAGI. CDR3 length equals 12 residues. The CDR3 loop reads CASGGEGQPQHF. CDR3 sequence (DNA): TGTGCCAGCGGGGGGGAGGGTCAGCCCCAGCATTTT.

Many counts were recorded for this clone. The chain employs TRBV14 and TRBJ1-2; D is unresolved. CDR3 length: 14 residues. Germline V CDR1 and CDR2: SGHDN, FVKESK. V was shortened by 0 bases and J by 7 bases, with 12 bases between the two germline ends. In DNA, the CDR3 is TGTGCCAGCAGCCAAGAGTGGGGAGGTTTTGGCTACACCTTC. Translated, it gives CASSQEWGGFGYTF.

The chain employs TRBV19 and TRBJ1-5; D not resolved. Germline CDR1 reads LNHDA; CDR2 reads SQIVND (reference sequence). The CDR3 extends over 13 amino acids. V lost 3 bases to trimming and J lost 3 bases, with 6 bases between them. DNA of the CDR3: TGTGCCAGTAGTATCTCACACAATCAGCCCCAGCATTTT. Translated: CASSISHNQPQHF.

This sequence joins TRBV6-4 and TRBJ2-2, with 9 bases lining up with TRBD2. The V gene's germline CDR1 is MRHNA and CDR2 SNTAGT. This CDR3 comprises 16 residues. V lost 3 bases, J lost 6 bases, and 8 bases stayed unmatched. The CDR3 loop is CASSESSGGVAGELFF. CDR3 nucleotide sequence: TGTGCCAGCAGTGAGAGTAGCGGGGGTGTCGCCGGGGAGCTGTTTTTT.

This rearrangement joins TRBV6-1 to TRBJ1-4; no clear D gene. Germline CDR1 reads MNHNS; CDR2 reads SASEGT. Trimming stripped 5 bases from V and 3 bases from J, with 10 bases between. The CDR3 extends over 14 amino acids. The CDR3 sequence: CASSPTGSNEKLFF. The CDR3, as DNA: TGTGCCAGCAGTCCAACCGGGTCTAATGAAAAACTGTTTTTT.

The V call is TRBV18, the J call TRBJ1-3; 8 positions agree with TRBD1. Trimming took 6 bases from V and 0 from J; bases not matched to a gene: 13. The CDR3 runs 18 residues. Germline V gene sequence: CDR1 KGHSH, CDR2 LQKENI. The CDR3 region is CASSVLALDRGSGNTIYF. Written as DNA, the CDR3 is TGTGCCAGCTCCGTACTCGCTTTAGACAGGGGCTCTGGAAACACCATATATTTT. Full variable domain (rest looked up from reference TRBV18 and TRBJ1-3): NAGVMQNPRHLVRRRGQEARLRCSPMKGHSHVYWYRQLPEEGLKFMVYLQKENIIDESGMPKERFSAEFPKEGPSILRIQQVVRGDSAAYFCASSVLALDRGSGNTIYFGEGSWLTVV.

The J gene is TRBJ2-1, the V gene TRBV6-5; 8 bases agree with TRBD1. With 2 bases clipped from V and 2 bases from J, the junction kept 2 bases outside the gene matches. Germline CDR1 is MNHEY and CDR2 is SVGAGI. The CDR3 extends over 15 amino acids. CDR3 in amino acids: CASSYGRGPYNEQFF. In nucleotides, the CDR3 is TGTGCCAGCAGTTACGGCAGGGGGCCCTACAATGAGCAGTTCTTC.

The genes are TRBV7-9 and TRBJ1-2; D remains ambiguous. This CDR3 has 14 amino acids. Looked up from germline, CDR1 is SEHNR and CDR2 is FQNEAQ (reference sequence). Trimming pared 5 bases from V and 7 bases from J, leaving 17 bases between. CDR3 in amino acids: CASSTPGVESGYTF. In DNA, the CDR3 is TGTGCCAGCAGCACTCCCGGGGTAGAAAGTGGCTACACCTTC.

The V gene is TRBV6-5, the J gene TRBJ1-3; D may be TRBD1 (6 bases). This CDR3 contains 14 residues. V lost 10 bases and J lost 5, with 18 bases in between. Looked up from germline, CDR1 is MNHEY and CDR2 is SVGAGI. CDR3 coding DNA: TGTGCCACTAAGACGCCGGGGGGCAGAAACACCATATATTTT. It encodes CATKTPGGRNTIYF.

The J gene is TRBJ1-1, the V gene TRBV5-4, with D uncertain. V shed 0 bases and J shed 8 bases, with 8 bases lying between them. Germline-derived CDR1 and CDR2 are SGHNT and YYREEE (reference sequence). This CDR3 contains 12 residues. CDR3 bases: TGTGCCAGCAGCTTGGACAGAAGGGAAGCTTTCTTT. It codes for CASSLDRREAFF.

The rearrangement links TRBV30 to TRBJ1-4, with 7 bases fitting TRBD1. This CDR3 is built from 13 residues. Per germline, CDR1 GTSNPN and CDR2 SVGIG (reference sequence). The J segment lost 8 bases and the V segment lost 5 bases, leaving 8 bases of the junction unmatched. This chain's CDR3 is CAWATGVGEKLFF. DNA for the CDR3: TGTGCCTGGGCAACAGGGGTAGGGGAAAAACTGTTTTTT.